The clone carrying this TCR beta chain came up many times. What it recognizes is unknown. TCRdb reanalysed the 5' RACE reads using MiXCR and keeps one entry per CDR3 protein. This repertoire shows about 340,000 distinct CDR3 sequences, 8.7% found once; its top ten account for about 20%. Trimming shortened V by 8 bases and J by 6 bases, and 15 bases separated the two germline ends. The CDR3 loop spans 13 amino acids. Per germline, CDR1 KGHSH and CDR2 LQKENI. This specimen belongs to a study of T cells after yellow fever vaccination. Study background: Researchers used SMART-Seq v4 Ultra Low Input to prepare fractions that had low cell numbers.

General study points: Overlap between CD4 and CD8 compartments was detected for a small share of clonotypes. Post-booster samples contained most primary-vaccination clones (around 96% CD4, less than 90% CD8).

The chain links TRBV18 to TRBJ2-3, with D tentatively TRBD1 or TRBD2 (5 bases each). The sequences come from PBMCs, collected on the day of the first yellow fever vaccination. This clonotype was obtained from a man between 18 and 29 years old who received the YFV17D yellow fever vaccine. CDR3 sequence reads: CASVWPEGDTQYF. For the CDR3, the DNA is TGTGCCAGCGTCTGGCCCGAGGGGGATACGCAGTATTTT.